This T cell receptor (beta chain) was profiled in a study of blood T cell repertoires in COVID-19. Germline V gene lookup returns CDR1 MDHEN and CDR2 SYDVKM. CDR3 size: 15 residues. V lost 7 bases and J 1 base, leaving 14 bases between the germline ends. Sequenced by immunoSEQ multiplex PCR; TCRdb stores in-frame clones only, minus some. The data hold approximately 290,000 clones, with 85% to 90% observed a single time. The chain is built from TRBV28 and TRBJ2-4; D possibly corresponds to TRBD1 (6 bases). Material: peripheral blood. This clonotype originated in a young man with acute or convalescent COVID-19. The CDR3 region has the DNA TGTGCCAGCAATACACAACAGGGTGCCAAAAACATTCAGTACTTC. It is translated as CASNTQQGAKNIQYF. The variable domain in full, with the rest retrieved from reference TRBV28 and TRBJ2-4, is DVKVTQSSRYLVKRTGEKVFLECVQDMDHENMFWYRQDPGLGLRLIYFSYDVKMKEKGDIPEGYSVSREKKERFSLILESASTNQTSMYLCASNTQQGAKNIQYFGAGTRLSVL.